This TCR beta chain was recorded in a study of PD-L1 blockade in urothelial cancer. Looking at the study overall: The study recovered a median of roughly 150,000 T cells per blood sample.

Germline V lookup: CDR1 KGHSH, CDR2 LQKENI. This CDR3 region has 13 residues. V lost 6 bases, J lost 4 bases, and 12 bases lay in between. Time point given: pretreatment peripheral blood. Sampling of each patient yielded between 1 and 8 specimens, collected pretreatment and on-treatment. Spiked synthetic TCR analogs estimated absolute template abundance per PCR. The data were produced by immunoSEQ multiplex PCR, yet TCRdb's version contains in-frame clones alone and is incomplete. Of 85,000 to 95,000 clones listed, about 89% were seen once; the top ten hold roughly 0.97%. V and J are TRBV18 and TRBJ2-5; D may be TRBD1 (7 bases). The receptor was isolated from a woman of 80 years or more with urothelial cancer. The source was PBMCs, collected around atezolizumab (anti-PD-L1) treatment. The CDR3 DNA sequence: TGTGCCAGCTCCAACAGGGGAGGAGAGACCCAGTACTTC. This translates into CASSNRGGETQYF. Supplemented by reference TRBV18 and TRBJ2-5, the full variable domain reads NAGVMQNPRHLVRRRGQEARLRCSPMKGHSHVYWYRQLPEEGLKFMVYLQKENIIDESGMPKERFSAEFPKEGPSILRIQQVVRGDSAAYFCASSNRGGETQYFGPGTRLLVL.